This TCR beta chain stems from a study of beta chain features in type 1 diabetes. Reverse transcription of all isolated RNA meant that expressed TCRB transcripts were sequenced. Produced via immunoSEQ multiplex PCR; TCRdb's table is partial and in-frame only. The data contain over 700,000 clones, around a sixth of them seen just once; the ten biggest clones take up 0.023%. Germline V gives CDR1 LGHNA, CDR2 YSLEER. The CDR3 contains 14 residues. Trimming cost V 0 bases and J 8 bases, with 10 bases left between them. One heparinised draw, averaging around 120 mL, was taken per donor. Purity of each sorted population was above 95%. A few counts support this clone.

Sequencing input: naive CD4+ T cells from blood. The TCR comes from a woman between 18 and 30 years old in good health. The chain links TRBV4-3 to TRBJ2-2; D is perhaps TRBD1 (5 bases). As DNA, the CDR3 is TGCGCCAGCAGCCAAGATGAAGGGGTTGGGGAGCTGTTTTTT. The encoded protein is CASSQDEGVGELFF.